Described below is a single T cell receptor (beta chain) sequence and its context. Its antigen remains unknown. Profiling relied on immunoSEQ multiplex PCR, and the TCRdb table lists in-frame clones only, not all of them. The data hold tens of thousands of clones, with around nine tenths observed a single time. CDR1 is SQVTM, CDR2 ANQGSEA, per germline. Trimming stripped 6 bases from V and 6 bases from J, with 19 bases between. The CDR3 runs 14 residues. This sample is drawn from a study of PD-1 blockade in classical Hodgkin lymphoma. The time point is: newly diagnosed, previously untreated cHL patient sample. Investigators isolated CD4+ T cells from thawed PBMCs through magnetic negative selection. The comparison group had newly diagnosed, previously untreated classical Hodgkin lymphoma. Study observations and caveats: Relative to healthy donors, newly diagnosed patients reportedly had lower baseline TCR diversity, which was reported as lower still in relapsed/refractory patients. Reasons behind the repertoire differences stay unclear, perhaps disease activity or earlier therapy.

The sequenced sample consisted of CD4+ T cells from blood. This TCR derives from a human donor with classical Hodgkin lymphoma. The rearrangement joins TRBV29-1 to TRBJ2-3, with D possibly TRBD2 on 5 matching bases. The CDR3 nucleotides are TGCAGCGTCGGAGGTGGCCTCCCCCCTGATACGCAGTATTTT. Translation: CSVGGGLPPDTQYF.